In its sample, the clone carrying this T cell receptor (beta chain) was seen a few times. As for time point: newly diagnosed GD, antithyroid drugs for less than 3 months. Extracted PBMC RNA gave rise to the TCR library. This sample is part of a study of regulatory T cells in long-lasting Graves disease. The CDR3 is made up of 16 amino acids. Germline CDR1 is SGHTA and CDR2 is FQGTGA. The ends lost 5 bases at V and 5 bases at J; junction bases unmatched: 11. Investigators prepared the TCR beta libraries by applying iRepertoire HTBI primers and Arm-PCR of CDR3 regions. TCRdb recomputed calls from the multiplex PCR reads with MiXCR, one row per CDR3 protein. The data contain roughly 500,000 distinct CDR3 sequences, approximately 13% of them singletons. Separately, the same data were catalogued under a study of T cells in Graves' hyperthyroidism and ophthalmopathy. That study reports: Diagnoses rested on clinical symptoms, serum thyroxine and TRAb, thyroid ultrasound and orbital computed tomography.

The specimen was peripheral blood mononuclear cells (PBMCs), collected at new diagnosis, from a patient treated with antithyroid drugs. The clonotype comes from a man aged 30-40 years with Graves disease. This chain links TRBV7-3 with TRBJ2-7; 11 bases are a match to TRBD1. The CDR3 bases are TGTGCCAGCAGCCAATCTTCTGGGACAGGGGGGCACGAGCAGTACTTC. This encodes CASSQSSGTGGHEQYF. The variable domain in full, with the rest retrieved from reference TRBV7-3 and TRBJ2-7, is GAGVSQTPSNKVTEKGKYVELRCDPISGHTALYWYRQSLGQGPEFLIYFQGTGAADDSGLPNDRFFAVRPEGSVSTLKIQRTERGDSAVYLCASSQSSGTGGHEQYFGPGTRLTVT.